The TCR beta chain under discussion was sequenced for a study of early T cells in non-severe SARS-CoV-2 infection. Study information: Chains stayed unpaired after sequencing of bulk RNA from unsorted whole blood.

Individual cDNA molecules received unique molecular identifiers during library preparation. TCRdb independently ran MiXCR on the 5' RACE reads; one entry per CDR3 protein. The sample has roughly 100,000 distinct CDR3 sequences, around 12% seen once. This clonotype has only a few counts. Its antigen is unidentified. Notes on the study in general: Missing private and CD4 specificities, VDJdb matching favored anti-spike CD8 responses.

The CDR3 is 17 amino acids. CDR1 and CDR2 (germline): MDHEN, SYDVKM. Trimming shortened V by 6 bases and J by 0 bases, and 20 bases separated the two germline ends. Material: whole blood. The origin of this receptor is an adult who was a healthcare worker with PCR-confirmed SARS-CoV-2 infection or an uninfected control (not recorded which). The rearrangement uses TRBV28 and TRBJ1-1, with D hard to call. CDR3 sequence: CASRPLQPSSMNTEAFF. CDR3 DNA: TGTGCCAGCAGACCCCTACAGCCGTCCTCCATGAACACTGAAGCTTTCTTT.